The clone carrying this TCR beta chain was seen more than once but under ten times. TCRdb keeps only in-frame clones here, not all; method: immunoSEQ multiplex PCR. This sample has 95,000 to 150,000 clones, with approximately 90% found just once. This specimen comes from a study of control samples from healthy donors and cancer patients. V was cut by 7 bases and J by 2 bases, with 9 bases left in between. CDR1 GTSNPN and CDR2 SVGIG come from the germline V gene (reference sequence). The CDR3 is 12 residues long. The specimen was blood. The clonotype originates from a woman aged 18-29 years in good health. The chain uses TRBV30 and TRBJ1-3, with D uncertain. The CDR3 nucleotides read TGTGCCTTAGGGAATACTGGAAACACCATATATTTT. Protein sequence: CALGNTGNTIYF.